This is a list of T cell receptor beta chains from one sample in a study of blood T cell repertoires in COVID-19. TCRdb's table, derived via immunoSEQ multiplex PCR, lists solely in-frame clones and lacks some. The sample records 150,000 to 180,000 clones, 91% being singletons. Sample: peripheral blood. The receptors shown here come from a man in his forties or fifties with acute or convalescent COVID-19. CDR3s include the opening cysteine and the closing phenylalanine or tryptophan. A D gene is named only where the DNA matches it firmly. The size of a clone is reported for some rows only, either as once, few or many, or as a class for expanded clones.

D gene	clone size	V gene	J gene	CDR3 protein	CDR3 DNA
.	.	TRBV5-1	TRBJ1-6	CASSLGQGGPYNSPLHF	TGCGCCAGCAGCTTGGGCCAAGGGGGACCCTATAATTCACCCCTCCACTTT
TRBD1	.	TRBV19	TRBJ1-5	CASSRRTGGYSNQPQHF	TGTGCCAGTAGTCGTCGGACAGGGGGGTATAGCAATCAGCCCCAGCATTTT
TRBD2	.	TRBV19	TRBJ2-7	CASSMGTSGTRSRIHEQYF	TGTGCCAGTAGTATGGGGACTAGCGGGACCCGCTCGAGAATCCACGAGCAGTACTTC
TRBD1	.	TRBV28	TRBJ1-5	CASSSRDRGPYSNQPQHF	TGTGCCAGCAGTTCCCGGGACAGGGGACCTTATAGCAATCAGCCCCAGCATTTT
TRBD1	.	TRBV27	TRBJ1-2	CASSFRGDRTNYGYTF	TGTGCCAGCAGTTTCCGAGGGGACAGAACTAACTATGGCTACACCTTC
.	.	TRBV7-8	TRBJ2-2	CASSLRGGPNTGELFF	TGTGCCAGCAGCCTTAGGGGGGGACCGAACACCGGGGAGCTGTTTTTT
TRBD1	.	TRBV5-4	TRBJ2-5	CASSADRGETQYF	TGTGCCAGCAGCGCGGACAGGGGGGAGACCCAGTACTTC
.	.	TRBV7-8	TRBJ1-1	CASSPGDGAGGEAFF	TGTGCCAGCAGCCCGGGGGACGGAGCAGGCGGCGAAGCTTTCTTT
TRBD2	.	TRBV19	TRBJ2-7	CASSIGRLAGIYEQYF	TGTGCCAGTAGTATAGGTAGACTAGCGGGAATCTACGAGCAGTACTTC
.	.	TRBV7-6	TRBJ2-5	CASSLETAGMETQYF	TGTGCCAGCAGCTTAGAAACAGCCGGGATGGAGACCCAGTACTTC
.	.	TRBV29-1	TRBJ1-6	CSVGLQANSPLHF	TGCAGCGTTGGGTTACAGGCTAATTCACCCCTCCACTTT
TRBD1	.	TRBV24-1	TRBJ1-2	CATSDSDRVYGYTF	TGTGCCACCAGTGACTCCGACAGGGTCTATGGCTACACCTTC
TRBD1	.	TRBV15	TRBJ1-5	CATSRVSGGQPQHF	TGTGCCACCAGCAGAGTATCAGGGGGTCAGCCCCAGCATTTT
.	once	TRBV9	TRBJ1-5	CASSVAGGNQPQHF	TGTGCCAGCAGCGTAGCAGGGGGCAATCAGCCCCAGCATTTT
TRBD2	.	TRBV5-4	TRBJ2-5	CASSFPTSGGETQYF	TGTGCCAGCAGCTTCCCGACTAGCGGGGGGGAGACCCAGTACTTC
TRBD1	.	TRBV30	TRBJ2-1	CAWIPGTGVYNEQFF	TGTGCCTGGATACCCGGGACAGGGGTCTACAATGAGCAGTTCTTC
TRBD1	.	TRBV28	TRBJ2-7	CASSPHDRGYEQYF	TGTGCCAGCAGTCCCCATGACAGGGGATACGAGCAGTACTTC
TRBD2	.	TRBV3-1/TRBV3-2	TRBJ2-2	CASSLGAGAGTGELFF	TGTGCCAGCAGCCTAGGGGCGGGAGCGGGCACCGGGGAGCTGTTTTTT
TRBD1	.	TRBV4-2	TRBJ1-1	CASSQQGANTEAFF	TGTGCCAGCAGCCAACAGGGGGCGAACACTGAAGCTTTCTTT
TRBD2	.	TRBV27	TRBJ2-7	CATGTSGSDEQYF	TGTGCCACCGGGACTAGCGGGAGTGACGAGCAGTACTTC
.	.	TRBV19	TRBJ1-2	CASSISGTGYTF	TGTGCCAGTAGTATATCGGGAACTGGCTACACCTTC
.	.	TRBV5-1	TRBJ1-1	CASSWAALGNTEAFF	TGCGCCAGCAGCTGGGCTGCGCTTGGGAACACTGAAGCTTTCTTT
.	.	TRBV7-2	TRBJ1-1	CASSSGQNTEAFF	TGTGCCAGCAGCTCCGGACAGAACACTGAAGCTTTCTTT
.	.	TRBV24-1	TRBJ2-1	CATSDGSSGSYNEQFF	TGTGCCACCAGTGATGGGAGTTCCGGCAGCTACAATGAGCAGTTCTTC
TRBD1	.	TRBV29-1	TRBJ2-1	CSVDSGQTAMKQFF	TGCAGCGTTGACTCGGGACAGACCGCAATGAAGCAGTTCTTC
.	.	TRBV30	TRBJ2-3	CAWSRGDTDTQYF	TGTGCCTGGAGCCGGGGAGATACAGATACGCAGTATTTT
.	.	TRBV7-6	TRBJ1-5	CASSQGRGRGNQPQHF	TGTGCCAGCAGCCAAGGTAGGGGAAGGGGCAATCAGCCCCAGCATTTT
.	.	TRBV3-1/TRBV3-2	TRBJ1-1	CASSQERRWGNTEAFF	TGTGCCAGCAGCCAAGAGCGGAGGTGGGGAAACACTGAAGCTTTCTTT
TRBD1	.	TRBV24-1	TRBJ2-6	CATGQGALGANVLTF	TGTGCCACCGGACAGGGGGCGCTTGGGGCCAACGTCCTGACTTTC
.	.	TRBV11-3	TRBJ1-1	CASSLDSVNTEAFF	TGTGCCAGCAGCTTGGACAGCGTGAACACTGAAGCTTTCTTT
TRBD1	.	TRBV18	TRBJ1-6	CASSLGRDSGSPLHF	TGTGCCAGCTCTCTAGGAAGGGACAGCGGTTCACCCCTCCACTTT
.	.	TRBV7-9	TRBJ1-5	CASSFGGGREEYSNQPQHF	TGTGCCAGCAGCTTCGGGGGGGGCAGGGAGGAATATAGCAATCAGCCCCAGCATTTT
.	.	TRBV19	TRBJ1-5	CASRTSAVRNQPQHF	TGTGCCAGTAGGACTTCGGCCGTCCGAAATCAGCCCCAGCATTTT
.	.	TRBV7-9	TRBJ1-5	CASSSTTGDNQPQHF	TGTGCCAGCAGCTCGACGACAGGCGACAATCAGCCCCAGCATTTT
.	.	TRBV29-1	TRBJ1-1	CSVYTVGGNTEAFF	TGCAGCGTGTACACCGTCGGGGGGAACACTGAAGCTTTCTTT
.	.	TRBV7-3	TRBJ2-5	CASSQGAGSETQYF	TGTGCCAGCAGCCAAGGGGCGGGATCAGAGACCCAGTACTTC
TRBD1	.	TRBV3-1/TRBV3-2	TRBJ2-5	CASSQAGTAPPETQYF	TGTGCCAGCAGCCAGGCCGGGACAGCGCCACCAGAGACCCAGTACTTC
.	.	TRBV7-2	TRBJ2-1	CASSSVNWNEQFF	TGTGCCAGCAGTAGCGTTAATTGGAATGAGCAGTTCTTC
.	.	TRBV7-2	TRBJ2-2	CASSLDAAGELFF	TGTGCCAGCAGCTTAGACGCGGCCGGGGAGCTGTTTTTT
.	.	TRBV28	TRBJ2-1	CASSLVGGRDEQFF	TGTGCCAGCAGTTTAGTGGGGGGGCGTGATGAGCAGTTCTTC